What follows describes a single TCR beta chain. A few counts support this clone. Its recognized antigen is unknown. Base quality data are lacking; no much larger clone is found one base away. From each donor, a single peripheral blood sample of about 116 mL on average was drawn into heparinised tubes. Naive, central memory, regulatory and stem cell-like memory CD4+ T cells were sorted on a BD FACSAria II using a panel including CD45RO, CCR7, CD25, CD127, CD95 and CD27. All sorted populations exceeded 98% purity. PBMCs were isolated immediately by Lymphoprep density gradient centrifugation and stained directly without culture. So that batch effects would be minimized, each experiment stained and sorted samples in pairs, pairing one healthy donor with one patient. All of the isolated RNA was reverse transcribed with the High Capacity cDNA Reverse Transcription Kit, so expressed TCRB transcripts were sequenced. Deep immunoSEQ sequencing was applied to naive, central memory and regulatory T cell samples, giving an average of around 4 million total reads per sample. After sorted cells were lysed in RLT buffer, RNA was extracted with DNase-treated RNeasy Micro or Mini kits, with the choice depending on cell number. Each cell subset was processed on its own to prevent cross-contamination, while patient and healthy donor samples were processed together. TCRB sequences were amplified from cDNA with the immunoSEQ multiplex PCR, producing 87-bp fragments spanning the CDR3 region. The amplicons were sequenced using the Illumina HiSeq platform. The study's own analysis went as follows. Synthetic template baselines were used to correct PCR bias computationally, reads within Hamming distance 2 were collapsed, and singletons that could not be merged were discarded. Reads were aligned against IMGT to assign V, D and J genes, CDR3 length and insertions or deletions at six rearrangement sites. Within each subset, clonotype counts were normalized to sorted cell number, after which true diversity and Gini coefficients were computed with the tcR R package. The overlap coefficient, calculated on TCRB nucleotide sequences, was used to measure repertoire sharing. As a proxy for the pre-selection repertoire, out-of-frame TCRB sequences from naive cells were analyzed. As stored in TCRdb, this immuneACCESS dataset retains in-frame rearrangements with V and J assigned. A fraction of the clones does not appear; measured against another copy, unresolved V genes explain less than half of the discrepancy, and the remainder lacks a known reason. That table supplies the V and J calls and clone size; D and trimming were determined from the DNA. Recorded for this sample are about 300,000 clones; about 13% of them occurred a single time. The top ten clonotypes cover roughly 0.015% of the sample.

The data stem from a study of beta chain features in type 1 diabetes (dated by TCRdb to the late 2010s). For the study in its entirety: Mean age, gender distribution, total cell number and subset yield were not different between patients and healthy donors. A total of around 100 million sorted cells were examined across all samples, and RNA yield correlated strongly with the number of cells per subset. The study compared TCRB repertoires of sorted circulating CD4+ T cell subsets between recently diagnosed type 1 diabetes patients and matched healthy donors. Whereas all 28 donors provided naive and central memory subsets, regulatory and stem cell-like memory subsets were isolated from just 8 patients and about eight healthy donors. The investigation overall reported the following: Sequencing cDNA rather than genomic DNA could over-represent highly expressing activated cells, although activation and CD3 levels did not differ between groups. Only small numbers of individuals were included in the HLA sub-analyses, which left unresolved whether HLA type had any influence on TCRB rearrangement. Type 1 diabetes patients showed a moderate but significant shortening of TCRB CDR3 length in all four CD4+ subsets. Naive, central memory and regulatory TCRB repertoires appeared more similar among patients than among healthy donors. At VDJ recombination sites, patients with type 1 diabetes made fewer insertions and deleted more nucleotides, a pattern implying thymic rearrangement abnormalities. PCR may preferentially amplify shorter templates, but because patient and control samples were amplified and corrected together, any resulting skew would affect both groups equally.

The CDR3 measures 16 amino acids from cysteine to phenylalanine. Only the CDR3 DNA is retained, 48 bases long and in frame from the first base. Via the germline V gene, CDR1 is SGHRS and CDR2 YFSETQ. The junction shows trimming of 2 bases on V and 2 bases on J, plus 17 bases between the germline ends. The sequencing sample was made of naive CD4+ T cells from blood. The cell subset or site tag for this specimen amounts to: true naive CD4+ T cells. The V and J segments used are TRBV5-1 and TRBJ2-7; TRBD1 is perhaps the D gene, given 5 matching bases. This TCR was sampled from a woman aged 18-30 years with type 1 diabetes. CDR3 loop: CASSLGGRARTYEQYF. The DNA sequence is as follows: TGCGCCAGCAGCTTAGGTGGCAGGGCGAGAACCTACGAGCAGTACTTC. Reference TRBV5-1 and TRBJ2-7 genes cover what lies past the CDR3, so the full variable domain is KAGVTQTPRYLIKTRGQQVTLSCSPISGHRSVSWYQQTPGQGLQFLFEYFSETQRNKGNFPGRFSGRQFSNSRSEMNVSTLELGDSALYLCASSLGGRARTYEQYFGPGTRLTVT.